Given below is one T cell receptor beta chain in context. Its antigen is undetermined. V lost 3 bases to trimming and J lost 4 bases, with 12 bases between them. CDR1 and CDR2 (germline): LNHNV, YYDKDF (reference sequence). The CDR3 extends over 14 amino acids. The sample comes from a study of CD8 T cells in ankylosing spondylitis. General observations from the study: Ankylosing spondylitis blood appeared to be characterized by a TCR beta motif of 7 to 9 highly homologous variants.

TCRdb recomputed calls from the 5' RACE reads with MiXCR, one row per CDR3 protein. There are hundreds of thousands of distinct CDR3 sequences in the sample; roughly 24% occur only once, and about 6.9% lies in the top ten. The origin of this receptor is a male donor with ankylosing spondylitis or in good health (not recorded which). The source material was blood, either unsorted or a sorted T cell fraction (not recorded which). V is TRBV15 and J is TRBJ2-5, with TRBD2 as a possible D gene (5 bases). The CDR3 spells CATSSTDRGETQYF. In DNA, the CDR3 is TGTGCCACCAGCAGTACCGACCGGGGAGAGACCCAGTACTTC.